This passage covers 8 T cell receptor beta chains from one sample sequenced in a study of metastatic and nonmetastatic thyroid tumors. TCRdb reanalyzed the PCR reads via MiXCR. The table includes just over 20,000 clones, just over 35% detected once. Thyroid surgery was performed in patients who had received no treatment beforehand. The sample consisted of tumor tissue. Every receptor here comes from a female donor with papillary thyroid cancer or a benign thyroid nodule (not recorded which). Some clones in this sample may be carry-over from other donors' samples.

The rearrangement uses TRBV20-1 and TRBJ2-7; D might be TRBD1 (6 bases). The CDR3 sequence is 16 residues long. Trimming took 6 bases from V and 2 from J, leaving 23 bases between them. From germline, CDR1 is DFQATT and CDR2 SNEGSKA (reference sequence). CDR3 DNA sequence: TGCAGTGCCAGGCCGCATGCCGCAGGACAGACCTACGAGCAGTACTTC. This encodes CSARPHAAGQTYEQYF.

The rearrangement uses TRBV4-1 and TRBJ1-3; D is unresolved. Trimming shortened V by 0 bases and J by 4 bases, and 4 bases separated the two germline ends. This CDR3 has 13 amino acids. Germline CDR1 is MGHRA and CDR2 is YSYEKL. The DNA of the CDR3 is TGCGCCAGCAGCCAAGATCAGGGAAACACCATATATTTT. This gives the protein CASSQDQGNTIYF.

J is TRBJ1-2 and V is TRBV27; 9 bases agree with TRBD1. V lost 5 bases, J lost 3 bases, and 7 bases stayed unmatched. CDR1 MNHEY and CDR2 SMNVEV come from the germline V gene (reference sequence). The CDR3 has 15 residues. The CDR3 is CASSPRTGAHYGYTF. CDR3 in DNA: TGTGCCAGCAGTCCGCGGACAGGGGCTCACTATGGCTACACCTTC.

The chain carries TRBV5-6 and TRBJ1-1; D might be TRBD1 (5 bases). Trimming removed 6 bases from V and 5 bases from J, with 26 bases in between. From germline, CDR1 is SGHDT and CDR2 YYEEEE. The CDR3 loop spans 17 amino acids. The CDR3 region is CASNPQGWGRSYTEAFF. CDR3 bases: TGTGCCAGCAACCCCCAGGGATGGGGTCGAAGTTATACTGAAGCTTTCTTT. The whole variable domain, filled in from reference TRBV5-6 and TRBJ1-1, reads DAGVTQSPTHLIKTRGQQVTLRCSPKSGHDTVSWYQQALGQGPQFIFQYYEEEERQRGNFPDRFSGHQFPNYSSELNVNALLLGDSALYLCASNPQGWGRSYTEAFFGQGTRLTVV.

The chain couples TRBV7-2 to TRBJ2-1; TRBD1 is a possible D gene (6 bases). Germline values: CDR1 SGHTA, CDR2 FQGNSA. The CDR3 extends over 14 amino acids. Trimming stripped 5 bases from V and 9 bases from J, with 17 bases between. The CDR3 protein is CASSLTTGNGEQFF. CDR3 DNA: TGTGCCAGCAGCCTAACTACAGGGAACGGTGAGCAGTTCTTC.

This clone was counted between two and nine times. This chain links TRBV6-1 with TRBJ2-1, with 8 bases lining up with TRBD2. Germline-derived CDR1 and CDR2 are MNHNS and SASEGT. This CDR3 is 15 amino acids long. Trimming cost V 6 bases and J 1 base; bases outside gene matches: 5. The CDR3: CASSLTSGSYNEQFF. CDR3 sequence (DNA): TGTGCCAGCAGCCTAACTAGCGGATCCTACAATGAGCAGTTCTTC.

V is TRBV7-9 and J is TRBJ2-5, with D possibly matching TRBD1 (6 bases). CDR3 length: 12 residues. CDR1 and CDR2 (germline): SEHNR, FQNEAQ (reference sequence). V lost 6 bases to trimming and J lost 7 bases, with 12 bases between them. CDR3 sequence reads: CASSSGVGTQYF. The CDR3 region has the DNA TGTGCCAGCAGTTCAGGGGTGGGGACCCAGTACTTC.

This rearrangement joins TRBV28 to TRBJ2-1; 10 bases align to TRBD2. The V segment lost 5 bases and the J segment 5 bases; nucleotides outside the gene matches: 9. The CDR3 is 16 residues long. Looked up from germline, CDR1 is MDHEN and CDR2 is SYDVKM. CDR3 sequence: CASSPSELAGDNEQFF. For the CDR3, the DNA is TGTGCCAGCAGTCCCTCGGAGCTAGCGGGAGACAATGAGCAGTTCTTC.